The 28 T cell receptor beta chains below were found in one sample sequenced in a study of spatial heterogeneity in lung cancer. The antigens these receptors bind are not known. TCRdb analysed the 5' RACE reads with MiXCR anew, one entry per CDR3 protein. The sample yields around 95,000 distinct CDR3 sequences, nearly 4.5% seen once. Time point meaning: sample taken at primary tumor resection. Study-wide results and caveats: Tumoral mutation counts were tracked by counts of expanded intratumoral alpha and beta TCRs.

This specimen consisted of lung tumor tissue, obtained at surgery. All receptors derive from a male donor with early-stage non-small cell lung cancer.

This clonotype was counted a single time. With a much larger clone just one base away, this may be a read error. The genes are TRBV6-2 or TRBV6-3 and TRBJ2-7; 8 nucleotides agree with TRBD1. This CDR3 contains 14 residues. Germline assignment: CDR1 MNHEY and CDR2 SVGEGT. The CDR3 nucleotides are TGTGCCAGCCGTGAGCAGGGGGCGGACTACGGGCAGTACTTC. Protein: CASREQGADYGQYF.

Many counts were recorded for this clonotype. V is TRBV20-1 and J is TRBJ1-6, with unresolved D. Germline V gives CDR1 DFQATT, CDR2 SNEGSKA (reference sequence). This CDR3 contains 14 residues. V was pared by 4 bases and J by 6 bases, with 13 bases between. CDR3 bases: TGCAGTGCTACTCCTACAGTCTCTAATTCACCCCTCCACTTT. Translated, it gives CSATPTVSNSPLHF.

This clonotype occurred a few times. This CDR3 is CASSDYEQYF. The CDR3 DNA reads as TGTGCCAGCAGCGACTACGAGCAGTACTTC. The chain carries TRBV6-2 or TRBV6-3 and TRBJ2-7; D gene ambiguous. Germline-derived CDR1 and CDR2 are MNHEY and SVGEGT. The CDR3 sequence is 10 residues long. V was shortened by 6 bases and J by 3 bases, with 3 bases between the two germline ends.

There are many counts of this clonotype. The chain is built from TRBV11-2 and TRBJ2-1; possible D gene TRBD1, 5 bases. CDR3 length equals 16 residues. CDR1 SGHAT and CDR2 FQNNGV come from the germline V gene. Trimming removed 5 bases from V and 6 bases from J, with 20 bases in between. CDR3: CASSPPWLGALNEQFF. The CDR3 nucleotides read TGTGCCAGCAGCCCCCCATGGCTAGGGGCCCTCAATGAGCAGTTCTTC.

This clonotype was seen at least ten times. The chain carries TRBV20-1 and TRBJ1-1, with D unresolved. The V gene's germline CDR1 is DFQATT and CDR2 SNEGSKA (reference sequence). The CDR3 is 12 residues long. The V and J ends lost 6 bases and 1 base respectively, with 9 bases between them. The DNA of the CDR3 is TGCAGTGCCGAGCGAGGGAACACTGAAGCTTTCTTT. Translating it yields CSAERGNTEAFF.

The sample holds many counts of this clonotype. The chain joins TRBV25-1 to TRBJ1-2; D not resolved. The CDR3 is 14 amino acids. The germline CDR1 and CDR2 sequences are MGHDK and SYGVNS. V was cut by 7 bases and J by 3 bases, with 15 bases left in between. CDR3 nucleotide sequence: TGTGCCAGCAACCAAGGGCCGGGAGACTATGGCTACACCTTC. Encoded protein: CASNQGPGDYGYTF.

This clonotype was detected ten times or more. V is TRBV12-3 or TRBV12-4 and J is TRBJ2-2; D ambiguous. Trimming stripped 6 bases from V and 6 bases from J, with 11 bases between. The CDR3 length is 13 residues. The CDR3, as DNA: TGTGCCAGCAGAGTGACCTTTTCCGGGGAGCTGTTTTTT. As protein: CASRVTFSGELFF.

This clonotype was recorded at least ten times. The gene calls are TRBV18 and TRBJ1-2, with a weak D call TRBD1 (5 bases). Germline V gene sequence: CDR1 KGHSH, CDR2 LQKENI. The CDR3 loop spans 14 amino acids. The V end was cut by 3 bases, the J end by 8 bases, with 16 bases between. The CDR3 coding sequence is TGTGCCAGCTCACCTACGACAGCCCCGACGGGCTACACCTTC. Encoded protein: CASSPTTAPTGYTF. Full variable domain (remainder filled in from reference TRBV18 and TRBJ1-2): NAGVMQNPRHLVRRRGQEARLRCSPMKGHSHVYWYRQLPEEGLKFMVYLQKENIIDESGMPKERFSAEFPKEGPSILRIQQVVRGDSAAYFCASSPTTAPTGYTFGSGTRLTVV.

This clonotype was counted many times. J is TRBJ1-2 and V is TRBV7-9; D is undetermined. Trimming cost V 5 bases and J 0 bases, with 7 bases left between them. Germline V gives CDR1 SEHNR, CDR2 FQNEAQ (reference sequence). The CDR3 sequence is 13 residues long. CDR3 coding DNA: TGTGCCAGCAGCCCCAGTGCTAACTATGGCTACACCTTC. It translates to CASSPSANYGYTF.

V gene TRBV7-9 combines with J gene TRBJ1-2; D is unresolved. Trimming cost V 5 bases and J 8 bases, with 12 bases left between them. CDR1 is SEHNR, CDR2 FQNEAQ, per germline (reference sequence). The CDR3 is 12 amino acids. The CDR3 DNA follows: TGTGCCAGCAGCCGGGAAGAAGGAGGCTACACCTTC. This gives the protein CASSREEGGYTF.

This clonotype has only a few counts. V and J are TRBV28 and TRBJ2-7, with TRBD2 matching over 8 bases. CDR3 length: 16 residues. Germline CDR1 reads MDHEN; CDR2 reads SYDVKM. V shed 6 bases and J 4 bases; nucleotides not matched to a gene: 14. CDR3 sequence reads: CASRKLSGADRYEQYF. The CDR3 DNA reads TGTGCCAGCAGAAAACTTAGCGGGGCAGACCGTTACGAGCAGTACTTC. The complete variable domain, with remaining parts taken from reference TRBV28 and TRBJ2-7, reads DVKVTQSSRYLVKRTGEKVFLECVQDMDHENMFWYRQDPGLGLRLIYFSYDVKMKEKGDIPEGYSVSREKKERFSLILESASTNQTSMYLCASRKLSGADRYEQYFGPGTRLTVT.

In this sample, this clonotype turned up many times. V usage is TRBV20-1 and J usage is TRBJ1-5; D unclear. Germline V CDR1 and CDR2: DFQATT, SNEGSKA (reference sequence). The CDR3 has 12 amino acids. V dropped 4 bases and J dropped 3 bases, with 7 bases sitting between them. This chain's CDR3 is CSATGDNQPQHF. Here the CDR3 DNA reads TGCAGTGCTACTGGCGACAATCAGCCCCAGCATTTT.

This clonotype was seen many times. The chain links TRBV27 to TRBJ2-2; no clear D gene. Trimming cost V 8 bases and J 4 bases, with 17 bases left between them. CDR1 and CDR2 from the germline V gene are MNHEY and SMNVEV (reference sequence). The CDR3 is 15 residues long. The chain's CDR3 is CASLSGETGTGELFF. CDR3 bases: TGTGCCAGCCTAAGTGGGGAAACGGGCACCGGGGAGCTGTTTTTT.

There are many counts of this clonotype. The rearrangement links TRBV28 to TRBJ2-1; D gene unclear. Per the germline V gene, CDR1 is MDHEN and CDR2 is SYDVKM. Between the trimmed V and J ends, which lost 6 bases and 8 bases, there was a span of 11 bases. The CDR3 spans 12 residues. CDR3 protein: CASSLYTYEQFF. The CDR3 region has the DNA TGTGCCAGCAGCCTATATACTTATGAGCAGTTCTTC.

This clonotype showed up many times. The genes are TRBV11-2 and TRBJ2-5; D is perhaps TRBD1 (5 bases). The germline V gene encodes CDR1 SGHAT and CDR2 FQNNGV. Trimming removed 2 bases at V and 1 base at J, with 8 bases between. The CDR3 totals 14 residues. CDR3 DNA: TGTGCCAGCAGCTTAAGACAGACCCAAGAGACCCAGTACTTC. It yields the protein CASSLRQTQETQYF.

The table lists this clonotype with many counts. The CDR3 DNA reads TGTGCCAGCAGCCGGGGGTTATTGTACGAGCAGTACTTC. Amino acids: CASSRGLLYEQYF. V and J are TRBV14 and TRBJ2-7; tentatively, D is TRBD1 or TRBD2 (5 bases each). CDR3 length: 13 residues. V was cut by 4 bases and J by 4 bases, with 11 bases left in between. Germline values: CDR1 SGHDN, CDR2 FVKESK.

This clonotype showed up many times. This chain joins TRBV20-1 and TRBJ1-2; D uncertain. The V end was cut by 3 bases, the J end by 0 bases, with 8 bases between. This CDR3 has 13 residues. The germline V gene has CDR1 DFQATT and CDR2 SNEGSKA (reference sequence). CDR3 protein: CSARSGANYGYTF. CDR3 DNA sequence: TGCAGTGCTAGGTCCGGCGCTAACTATGGCTACACCTTC.

This clonotype was recorded at least ten times. The chain has TRBV12-3 or TRBV12-4 and TRBJ1-2; 8 positions agree with TRBD1. CDR3 length: 13 residues. Losses at the gene ends were 6 bases for V and 6 bases for J; bases not matched to a gene: 6. In DNA, the CDR3 is TGTGCCAGCAGCCCCGGGACAGGCGATGGCTACACCTTC. It specifies CASSPGTGDGYTF.

This clonotype was recorded many times. The chain combines TRBV5-1 with TRBJ2-1; D unclear. This CDR3 spans 14 amino acids. The germline CDR1 and CDR2 sequences are SGHRS and YFSETQ. The germline V and J ends were trimmed by 6 bases and 2 bases, with 12 bases remaining between them. As DNA, the CDR3 is TGCGCCAGCACCCCCGCGTCCCCCTACAATGAGCAGTTCTTC. This sequence encodes CASTPASPYNEQFF.

This clonotype was counted at least ten times. A read error may account for a junction end that differs from germline. The V gene is TRBV7-7, the J gene TRBJ2-3, with D perhaps TRBD2 (5 bases). Germline CDR1 is SSHAT and CDR2 is FNYEAQ (reference sequence). The CDR3 is 13 residues long. The CDR3 DNA is TGTGCTAGCAGTAGGAGGTGGGCAGATACGCAGTATTTT. Protein sequence: CASSRRWADTQYF.

This clonotype was seen a few times. This chain uses TRBV7-2 with TRBJ2-5; 9 nucleotides agree with TRBD2. Germline V gene sequence: CDR1 SGHTA, CDR2 FQGNSA. V shed 1 base, J shed 5 bases, and the junction held 11 bases outside the gene matches. This CDR3 has 17 amino acids. In DNA form, the CDR3 reads TGTGCCAGCAGCTTAGGTCTCCTAGCGGGGCAGTGGGAGACCCAGTACTTC. This codes for CASSLGLLAGQWETQYF. The full variable domain, completed using reference TRBV7-2 and TRBJ2-5, is GAGVSQSPSNKVTEKGKDVELRCDPISGHTALYWYRQSLGQGLEFLIYFQGNSAPDKSGLPSDRFSAERTGGSVSTLTIQRTQQEDSAVYLCASSLGLLAGQWETQYFGPGTRLLVL.

In this sample, this clonotype turned up many times. The chain has TRBV9 and TRBJ2-5, with TRBD2 matching over 10 bases. V trimming: 4 bases; J trimming: 1 base; junction bases outside the gene matches: 10. Germline V lookup: CDR1 SGDLS, CDR2 YYNGEE. The CDR3 covers 17 residues. This chain's CDR3 is CASSPRLAGAFQETQYF. CDR3 coding DNA: TGTGCCAGCAGCCCCCGTCTAGCGGGAGCCTTCCAAGAGACCCAGTACTTC.

This chain connects TRBV10-2 to TRBJ2-1, with a possible D match to TRBD1 (6 bases). CDR1 and CDR2 (germline): WSHSY, SAAADI. This CDR3 contains 12 residues. V dropped 4 bases and J dropped 7 bases, with 8 bases sitting between them. The CDR3 region has the DNA TGCGCCAGCAGTGGGACAGTTAATGAGCAGTTCTTC. This sequence encodes CASSGTVNEQFF.

Ten or more counts support this clonotype. V gene TRBV3-1 combines with J gene TRBJ2-1; 13 positions agree with TRBD2. The V gene end was trimmed by 4 bases and the J gene end by 4 bases; junction bases not matched to a gene: 1. This CDR3 has 15 residues. Germline CDR1 LGHDT, CDR2 YNNKEL (reference sequence). The CDR3, as DNA: TGTGCCAGCAGCCCGGGACTAGCGGGGTACAATGAGCAGTTCTTC. Encoded protein: CASSPGLAGYNEQFF.

This clonotype was seen ten or more times. The chain employs TRBV12-3 or TRBV12-4 and TRBJ2-5; 7 bases agree with TRBD2. J gave up 8 bases and V 3 bases, and 15 bases lay outside the gene matches. The length of the CDR3 is 16 residues. CDR3 sequence: CASSLGPRGTSATQYF. Written as DNA, the CDR3 is TGTGCCAGCAGTTTGGGCCCGCGAGGCACTAGCGCCACCCAGTACTTC.

The chain joins TRBV24-1 to TRBJ1-5; TRBD1 might be the D (5 bases). The CDR3 contains 14 residues. Trimming removed 4 bases at V and 4 bases at J, with 10 bases between. Germline CDR1 and CDR2: KGHDR and SFDVKD. CDR3 in amino acids: CATSDWGTNQPQHF. The CDR3 DNA sequence: TGTGCCACCAGTGACTGGGGCACAAATCAGCCCCAGCATTTT.

This rearrangement joins TRBV14 to TRBJ1-2, with TRBD1 identical over 10 bases. Unmatched junction bases numbered 6, after V lost 3 bases and J lost 8 bases. CDR1 and CDR2 from the germline V gene are SGHDN and FVKESK. This CDR3 has 14 amino acids. Here the CDR3 DNA reads TGTGCCAGCAGCCACTCGACAGGGGGCCTAGGCTACACCTTC. Translated: CASSHSTGGLGYTF.

The table lists this clonotype with a few counts. The chain links TRBV7-9 to TRBJ2-5; TRBD2 agrees at 10 bases. Per germline, CDR1 SEHNR and CDR2 FQNEAQ (reference sequence). The V gene end was trimmed by 3 bases and the J gene end by 5 bases; junction bases not matched to a gene: 9. The CDR3 totals 16 residues. The DNA for the CDR3 is TGTGCCAGCAGCTTTGTCCCCGGGACTAGCGAGGAGACCCAGTACTTC. It translates to CASSFVPGTSEETQYF.